This passage covers 15 T cell receptor beta chains from one sample sequenced in a study of Ad26.COV2.S vaccination and SARS-CoV-2 variants. Data came from immunoSEQ multiplex PCR; TCRdb stores just in-frame clones and leaves some out. The sample has about 480,000 clones; around 90% are singletons. Specified treatment: roughly 20 received Ad26.COV2.S at low or high dose, single or two shots; 5 received placebo; per-sample allocation not given. The samples were gathered on day 63 after the first injection of vaccine or placebo. This specimen was peripheral blood, taken in a trial of Ad26.COV2.S vaccine versus placebo. The receptors here all came from a person aged 18-60 years who received the Ad26.COV2.S COVID-19 vaccine or a placebo.

The V gene is TRBV6-1, the J gene TRBJ2-1; no firm D call. V gave up 3 bases and J gave up 2 bases, with 11 bases separating them. CDR3 length equals 15 residues. Germline loops: CDR1 MNHNS, CDR2 SASEGT. CDR3 protein: CASSEFGPAYNEQFF. CDR3 nucleotide sequence: TGTGCCAGCAGTGAGTTTGGGCCTGCCTACAATGAGCAGTTCTTC.

The rearrangement uses TRBV11-3 and TRBJ2-2, with 11 bases aligning to TRBD1. Germline CDR1 and CDR2: SGHNT and YENEEA. The CDR3 runs to 15 residues. After removal of 5 bases from V and 6 bases from J, the junction contained 5 bases not matched to a gene. The CDR3 spells CASSPGQGVPGELFF. The CDR3 DNA follows: TGTGCCAGCAGCCCGGGACAGGGGGTGCCCGGGGAGCTGTTTTTT.

This chain connects TRBV13 to TRBJ2-7; unclear D gene. There are 14 residues in the CDR3. CDR1 is PRHDT, CDR2 FYEKMQ, per germline (reference sequence). V lost 3 bases and J 0 bases, leaving 9 bases between the germline ends. CDR3 sequence (DNA): TGTGCCAGCAGCTTTCTAAGCGTCTCCTACGAGCAGTACTTC. Its translation: CASSFLSVSYEQYF.

The gene calls are TRBV5-1 and TRBJ2-2, with 7 bases fitting TRBD2. The ends lost 0 bases at V and 0 bases at J; junction bases unmatched: 5. Germline loops: CDR1 SGHRS, CDR2 YFSETQ. The CDR3 is made up of 17 amino acids. CDR3 amino acids: CASSLGLAAPNTGELFF. CDR3 bases: TGCGCCAGCAGCTTGGGTCTAGCGGCCCCGAACACCGGGGAGCTGTTTTTT.

This chain connects TRBV29-1 to TRBJ2-7, with D possibly TRBD2 on 5 matching bases. Germline CDR1 reads SQVTM; CDR2 reads ANQGSEA. V was pared by 5 bases and J by 7 bases, with 15 bases between. The CDR3 covers 12 residues. Here the CDR3 DNA reads TGCAGCGTTCGGGTGGGTCCGGGGGAGCAGTACTTC. Its protein product is CSVRVGPGEQYF.

This clone was counted once. The chain links TRBV24-1 to TRBJ2-5; 7 positions agree with TRBD2. With 4 bases clipped from V and 2 bases from J, the junction kept 6 bases outside the gene matches. This CDR3 spans 15 amino acids. Per the germline V gene, CDR1 is KGHDR and CDR2 is SFDVKD. In DNA, the CDR3 is TGTGCCACCAGTGAGTTAGCGGGCCGTCAAGAGACCCAGTACTTC. It specifies CATSELAGRQETQYF.

The CDR3 nucleotides read TGTGCCAGCACCCGGTCGGACAATGAGCAGTTCTTC. Encoded protein: CASTRSDNEQFF. The chain links TRBV7-9 to TRBJ2-1; no clear D gene. The CDR3 length is 12 residues. Germline assignment: CDR1 SEHNR and CDR2 FQNEAQ (reference sequence). The V end was cut by 7 bases, the J end by 5 bases, with 9 bases between.

The chain has TRBV10-3 and TRBJ2-7; TRBD1 or TRBD2 may be the D gene (5 bases each). V dropped 2 bases and J dropped 1 base, with 15 bases sitting between them. The CDR3 runs to 16 residues. Germline assignment: CDR1 ENHRY and CDR2 SYGVKD. CDR3 in amino acids: CAISEPPGRRSYEQYF. CDR3 bases: TGTGCCATCAGTGAGCCCCCAGGGAGACGGTCCTACGAGCAGTACTTC.

The genes are TRBV10-2 and TRBJ2-2; possible D gene TRBD2, 5 bases. The ends were cut back, 2 bases at V and 4 bases at J, with 11 bases in the middle. CDR1 is WSHSY, CDR2 SAAADI, per germline. This CDR3 has 15 residues. Written as DNA, the CDR3 is TGCGCCAGCAGTGAGAATCTTCGGGGCACCGGGGAGCTGTTTTTT. It is translated as CASSENLRGTGELFF.

This rearrangement joins TRBV2 to TRBJ1-5; D unclear. CDR1 is SNHLY, CDR2 FYNNEI, per germline. Trimming took off 5 bases at V and 3 bases at J, with 8 bases between the two ends. CDR3 length: 13 residues. The CDR3: CASSYYNNQPQHF. In DNA, the CDR3 is TGTGCCAGCAGTTACTATAACAATCAGCCCCAGCATTTT.

The chain uses TRBV5-4 and TRBJ2-3; possible D gene TRBD1, 6 bases. Germline values: CDR1 SGHNT, CDR2 YYREEE (reference sequence). This CDR3 is 15 amino acids long. Deletions cut 1 base from V and 4 bases from J, with 13 bases between. CDR3 sequence reads: CASSLPAGVADTQYF. As DNA, the CDR3 is TGTGCCAGCAGCTTGCCCGCAGGGGTCGCAGATACGCAGTATTTT.

The chain combines TRBV7-8 with TRBJ2-7, with D perhaps assigned TRBD1 or TRBD2 (5 bases each). Trimming cost V 5 bases and J 5 bases, with 19 bases left between them. This CDR3 has 15 residues. Germline values: CDR1 SGHVS, CDR2 FQNEAQ. Written as DNA, the CDR3 is TGTGCCAGCAGCCTCCGGGACGCCGGTGGGGACGAGCAGTACTTC. It specifies CASSLRDAGGDEQYF.

This clone was seen only once. The chain employs TRBV29-1 and TRBJ2-7; no clear D. The CDR3 loop spans 12 amino acids. Germline lookup yields CDR1 SQVTM and CDR2 ANQGSEA. The V end was cut by 4 bases, the J end by 6 bases, with 13 bases between. The CDR3 loop is CSVGEAGSEQYF. As DNA, the CDR3 is TGCAGCGTTGGTGAGGCTGGGTCCGAGCAGTACTTC.

In regard to this clone: Other nucleotide sequences from this sample produce the same CDR3. The chain has TRBV4-3 and TRBJ2-5; D might be TRBD1 or TRBD2, each matching 5 bases. CDR3 length: 15 residues. Germline V CDR1 and CDR2: LGHNA, YSLEER. V lost 1 base to trimming and J lost 3 bases, with 12 bases between them. CDR3 in amino acids: CASSQGGSGKETQYF. DNA of the CDR3: TGCGCCAGCAGCCAAGGGGGGTCGGGGAAAGAGACCCAGTACTTC.

This clone came up a few times. The chain employs TRBV5-1 and TRBJ1-2; D remains unclear. Germline lookup yields CDR1 SGHRS and CDR2 YFSETQ. The CDR3 has 13 residues. V was cut by 3 bases and J by 0 bases, with 6 bases left in between. The CDR3 nucleotides are TGCGCCAGCAGCTCGGCAGCTAACTATGGCTACACCTTC. Translating gives CASSSAANYGYTF.